The rows below give T cell receptor beta chains drawn from one sample of a study of T cells in Graves' hyperthyroidism and ophthalmopathy. TCRdb redid the calling of the multiplex PCR reads with MiXCR, one entry per CDR3 protein. The sample comprises 250,000 to 300,000 distinct CDR3 sequences, roughly a fifth of which are singletons, and under 45% rests with the top ten. Sequenced: blood. Receptors originate from a man aged 50-60 years with Graves' ophthalmopathy. Both conserved end residues are part of each CDR3. D genes are given only for firm matches. Clone size is stated in some rows and not others, as once, few, many or a class when expanded.

size	D	V	J	CDR3	DNA
few	-	TRBV5-4	TRBJ1-2	CASSLGGPYGYTF	TGTGCCAGCAGCTTGGGTGGACCCTATGGCTACACCTTC
many	TRBD1	TRBV11-2	TRBJ2-7	CASSSGQTGGKYEQYF	TGTGCCAGCAGCTCCGGCCAGACAGGGGGCAAGTACGAGCAGTACTTC
-	TRBD1	TRBV5-1	TRBJ1-6	CASRSGTGDNSPLHF	TGCGCCAGCAGGAGTGGGACAGGGGATAATTCACCCCTCCACTTT
many	-	TRBV5-6	TRBJ1-1	CASSRRGRGTEAFF	TGTGCCAGCAGTCGGCGAGGGCGGGGCACTGAAGCTTTCTTT
-	-	TRBV10-1	TRBJ1-1	CASRRSANTEAFF	TGCGCCAGCAGAAGGAGTGCGAACACTGAAGCTTTCTTT
-	-	TRBV19	TRBJ1-5	CASSIRADYSNQPQHF	TGTGCCAGTAGTATAAGGGCAGACTATAGCAATCAGCCCCAGCATTTT
many	-	TRBV12-3/TRBV12-4	TRBJ2-3	CASSLGQGEDTQYF	TGTGCCAGCAGTTTGGGGCAGGGTGAAGATACGCAGTATTTT
few	TRBD1	TRBV29-1	TRBJ2-7	CSATDRGSHEQYF	TGCAGCGCCACGGACAGGGGAAGCCACGAGCAGTACTTC
-	-	TRBV14	TRBJ2-7	CASSLHYEQYF	TGTGCCAGCAGCCTTCACTACGAGCAGTACTTC
-	-	TRBV5-6	TRBJ2-3	CASSKTDRPTDTQYF	TGTGCCAGCAGCAAGACGGACAGACCCACAGATACGCAGTATTTT
many	TRBD2	TRBV20-1	TRBJ2-7	CSARSGLARVYEQYF	TGCAGTGCTAGGTCCGGACTAGCGAGAGTCTACGAGCAGTACTTC
-	TRBD1	TRBV11-1	TRBJ1-2	CASSQRQGGLGYTF	TGTGCCAGCAGCCAGCGACAGGGGGGGCTTGGCTACACCTTC
few	TRBD2	TRBV5-1	TRBJ2-7	CASRVAGGTREQYF	TGCGCCAGCAGAGTAGCGGGAGGGACCAGGGAGCAGTACTTC
few	-	TRBV29-1	TRBJ2-7	CSVEGHYEQYF	TGCAGCGTGGAGGGACACTACGAGCAGTACTTC
few	-	TRBV10-3	TRBJ2-1	CAISESSGLSYNEQFF	TGTGCCATCAGTGAGTCATCAGGGTTATCCTACAATGAGCAGTTCTTC
few	-	TRBV20-1	TRBJ2-7	CSAGGNGYEQYF	TGCAGTGCTGGCGGGAATGGTTACGAGCAGTACTTC
few	-	TRBV29-1	TRBJ2-7	CSVSPGSVIEQYF	TGCAGCGTTTCCCCAGGGAGCGTAATCGAGCAGTACTTC
-	TRBD1	TRBV5-1	TRBJ2-2	CASSFPDRSYTGELFF	TGCGCCAGCAGCTTCCCGGACAGGTCGTACACCGGGGAGCTGTTTTTT
many	-	TRBV18	TRBJ1-1	CATSTGRENTEAFF	TGTGCCACGTCAACGGGGAGGGAGAACACTGAAGCTTTCTTT
-	-	TRBV28	TRBJ2-1	CASSKTMGGLRAYNEQFF	TGTGCCAGCAGTAAAACGATGGGGGGGCTGCGGGCCTACAATGAGCAGTTCTTC
-	-	TRBV14	TRBJ2-7	CASSPLQGAEQYF	TGTGCCAGCAGCCCCCTACAGGGAGCCGAGCAGTACTTC
many	TRBD1	TRBV9	TRBJ2-7	CASSVAPPETGVPYEQYF	TGTGCCAGCAGCGTAGCCCCCCCCGAGACAGGGGTTCCCTACGAGCAGTACTTC
few	-	TRBV9	TRBJ2-5	CASSVGATGHQGTQYF	TGTGCCAGCAGCGTAGGGGCCACGGGACACCAAGGGACCCAGTACTTC
-	-	TRBV12-3/TRBV12-4	TRBJ1-1	CASSLRSETGTEAFF	TGTGCCAGCAGTTTACGGTCCGAGACCGGGACAGAAGCTTTCTTT
-	-	TRBV19	TRBJ1-4	CASKERDSRNEKLFF	TGTGCCAGTAAGGAGAGAGACAGCCGAAATGAAAAACTGTTTTTT
-	-	TRBV20-1	TRBJ2-5	CSARDGRAGETQYF	TGCAGTGCTAGAGATGGCAGGGCGGGAGAGACCCAGTACTTC
-	TRBD1	TRBV4-1	TRBJ2-2	CASSRSRDRGPAGELFF	TGCGCCAGCAGCCGTAGCAGGGACAGGGGGCCCGCCGGGGAGCTGTTTTTT
-	TRBD2	TRBV15	TRBJ2-5	CATSRPEVAGVETQYF	TGTGCCACCAGCAGACCCGAGGTGGCGGGAGTGGAGACCCAGTACTTC
many	-	TRBV30	TRBJ2-1	CAWSVGSGYNEQFF	TGTGCCTGGAGTGTAGGCAGCGGCTACAATGAGCAGTTCTTC
-	-	TRBV5-5	TRBJ2-4	CASSQQGAAAKNIQYF	TGTGCCAGCAGCCAACAAGGGGCGGCGGCCAAAAACATTCAGTACTTC
few	TRBD2	TRBV19	TRBJ2-1	CASSIAQRESKFF	TGTGCCAGTAGTATAGCTCAGCGGGAGAGCAAGTTCTTC
-	-	TRBV5-4	TRBJ2-1	CASRPGTNTGNEQFF	TGTGCCAGCAGACCCGGGACCAACACGGGGAATGAGCAGTTCTTC
few	-	TRBV6-5	TRBJ2-1	CASSYMNEQFF	TGTGCCAGCAGTTACATGAATGAGCAGTTCTTC
many	-	TRBV7-2	TRBJ2-7	CASSLRGTSYEQYF	TGTGCCAGCAGCTTAAGGGGGACCTCCTACGAGCAGTACTTC
many	TRBD2	TRBV20-1	TRBJ2-1	CSAREGGSVQDEQFF	TGCAGTGCTAGAGAGGGCGGGAGCGTCCAGGATGAGCAGTTCTTC
-	-	TRBV19	TRBJ1-6	CASRWETDSPLHF	TGTGCCAGTCGATGGGAGACAGACTCACCCCTCCACTTT
-	-	TRBV7-9	TRBJ2-3	CASSLERLGGDTQYF	TGTGCCAGCAGCTTAGAGCGGCTAGGAGGGGATACGCAGTATTTT
few	-	TRBV5-6	TRBJ1-5	CASSLINSNQPQHF	TGTGCCAGCAGCTTGATAAATAGCAATCAGCCCCAGCATTTT
-	TRBD2	TRBV6-2/TRBV6-3	TRBJ2-1	CASSTPLAGGYDEQFF	TGTGCCAGCAGTACACCGCTAGCGGGGGGTTATGATGAGCAGTTCTTC
many	TRBD2	TRBV3-1	TRBJ2-7	CASSQGVTSGRVSYEQYF	TGTGCCAGCAGCCAAGGAGTGACTAGCGGGAGGGTTAGCTACGAGCAGTACTTC
-	-	TRBV6-1	TRBJ2-6	CASRKSGANVLTF	TGTGCCAGCAGAAAATCTGGGGCCAACGTCCTGACTTTC
many	-	TRBV27	TRBJ1-1	CASSFEDSTEAFF	TGTGCCAGCAGTTTCGAGGACAGCACTGAAGCTTTCTTT
-	-	TRBV29-1	TRBJ2-7	CSVGRGGRSHEQYF	TGCAGCGTGGGGAGGGGGGGGCGCTCCCACGAGCAGTACTTC
-	-	TRBV20-1	TRBJ2-7	CSARRSEQYF	TGCAGTGCTAGAAGGAGCGAGCAGTACTTC
many	TRBD2	TRBV2	TRBJ2-7	CASNNDSPPGLAGASYYEQYF	TGTGCCAGCAATAATGATTCTCCCCCGGGACTAGCTGGGGCTTCATACTACGAGCAGTACTTC
many	-	TRBV11-3	TRBJ2-1	CASSREAYNEQFF	TGTGCCAGCAGCCGAGAAGCGTACAATGAGCAGTTCTTC
-	TRBD1	TRBV19	TRBJ2-1	CASSTGQGNYNEQFF	TGTGCCAGTAGTACGGGACAGGGAAATTACAATGAGCAGTTCTTC
few	-	TRBV5-1	TRBJ2-7	CASSLDRETYEQYF	TGCGCCAGCAGCTTGGACAGGGAAACCTACGAGCAGTACTTC
many	TRBD1	TRBV29-1	TRBJ2-5	CSATQRDREETQYF	TGCAGCGCAACCCAACGGGACAGGGAAGAGACCCAGTACTTC
-	TRBD1	TRBV28	TRBJ2-1	CASSTQSRGSYNEQFF	TGTGCCAGCAGTACTCAGAGCAGGGGGAGCTACAATGAGCAGTTCTTC